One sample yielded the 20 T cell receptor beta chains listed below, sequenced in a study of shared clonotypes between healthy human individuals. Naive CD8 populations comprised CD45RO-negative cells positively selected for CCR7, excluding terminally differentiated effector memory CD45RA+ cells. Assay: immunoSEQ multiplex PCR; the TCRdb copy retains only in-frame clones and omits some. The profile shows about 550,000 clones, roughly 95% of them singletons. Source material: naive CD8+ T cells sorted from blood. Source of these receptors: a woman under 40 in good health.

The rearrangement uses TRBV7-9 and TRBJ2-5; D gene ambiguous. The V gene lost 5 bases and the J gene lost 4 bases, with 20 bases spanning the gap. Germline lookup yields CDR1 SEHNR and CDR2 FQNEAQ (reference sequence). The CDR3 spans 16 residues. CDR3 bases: TGTGCCAGCAGCCCCCCCGATGGATTGGATGGAGAGACCCAGTACTTC. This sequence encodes CASSPPDGLDGETQYF.

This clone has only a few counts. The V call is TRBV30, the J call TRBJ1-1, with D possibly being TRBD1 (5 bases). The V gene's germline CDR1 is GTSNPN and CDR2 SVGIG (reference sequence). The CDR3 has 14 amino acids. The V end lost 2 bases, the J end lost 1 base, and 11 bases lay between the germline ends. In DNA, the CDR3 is TGTGCCTGGAGTTGGGACGCTGAGAACACTGAAGCTTTCTTT. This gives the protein CAWSWDAENTEAFF.

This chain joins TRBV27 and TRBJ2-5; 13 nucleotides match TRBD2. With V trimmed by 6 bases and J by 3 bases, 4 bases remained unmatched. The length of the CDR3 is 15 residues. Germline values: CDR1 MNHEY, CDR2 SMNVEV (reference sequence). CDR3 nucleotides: TGTGCCAGCAGCAGAGGGACTAGCGGGAAAGAGACCCAGTACTTC. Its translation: CASSRGTSGKETQYF.

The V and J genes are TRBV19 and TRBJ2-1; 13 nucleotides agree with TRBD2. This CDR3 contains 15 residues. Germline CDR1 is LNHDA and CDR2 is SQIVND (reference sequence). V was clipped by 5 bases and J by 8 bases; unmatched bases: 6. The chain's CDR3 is CASSSRGLAGHEQFF. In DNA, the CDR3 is TGTGCCAGTAGTTCACGGGGACTAGCGGGACATGAGCAGTTCTTC.

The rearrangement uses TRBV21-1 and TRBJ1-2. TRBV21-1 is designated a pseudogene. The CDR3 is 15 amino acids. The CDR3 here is CASSKLAGHGYGYTF. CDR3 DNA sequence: TGTGCCAGCAGCAAACTGGCGGGGCATGGCTATGGCTACACCTTC.

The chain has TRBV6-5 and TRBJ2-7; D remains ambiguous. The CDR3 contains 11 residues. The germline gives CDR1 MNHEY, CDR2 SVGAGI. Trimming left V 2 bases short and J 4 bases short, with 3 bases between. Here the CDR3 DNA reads TGTGCCAGCAGTTACGCTTACGAGCAGTACTTC. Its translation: CASSYAYEQYF.

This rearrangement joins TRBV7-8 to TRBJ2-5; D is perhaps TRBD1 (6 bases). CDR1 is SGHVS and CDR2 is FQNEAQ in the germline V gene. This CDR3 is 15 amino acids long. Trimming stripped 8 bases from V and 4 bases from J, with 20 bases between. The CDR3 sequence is CASGPEQGGGETQYF. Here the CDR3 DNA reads TGTGCCAGCGGACCGGAACAGGGTGGGGGAGAGACCCAGTACTTC.

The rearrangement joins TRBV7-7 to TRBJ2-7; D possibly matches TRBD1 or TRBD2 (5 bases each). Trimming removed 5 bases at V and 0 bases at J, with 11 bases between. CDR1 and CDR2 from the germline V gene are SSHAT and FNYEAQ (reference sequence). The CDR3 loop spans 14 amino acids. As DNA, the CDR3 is TGTGCCAGCAGCACGGGGACGAACTCCTACGAGCAGTACTTC. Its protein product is CASSTGTNSYEQYF.

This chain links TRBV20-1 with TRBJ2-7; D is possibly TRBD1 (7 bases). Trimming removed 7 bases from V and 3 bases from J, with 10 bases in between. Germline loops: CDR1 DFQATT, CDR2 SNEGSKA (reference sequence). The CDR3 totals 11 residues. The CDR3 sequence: CSGQGGYEQYF. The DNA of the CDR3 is TGCAGTGGCCAGGGGGGCTACGAGCAGTACTTC.

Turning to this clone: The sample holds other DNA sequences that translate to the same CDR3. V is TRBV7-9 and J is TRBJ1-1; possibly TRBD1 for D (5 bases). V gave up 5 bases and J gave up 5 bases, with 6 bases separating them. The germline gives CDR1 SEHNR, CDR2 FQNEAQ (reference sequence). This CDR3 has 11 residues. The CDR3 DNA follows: TGTGCCAGCAGCCCAGGGACTGAAGCTTTCTTT. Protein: CASSPGTEAFF.

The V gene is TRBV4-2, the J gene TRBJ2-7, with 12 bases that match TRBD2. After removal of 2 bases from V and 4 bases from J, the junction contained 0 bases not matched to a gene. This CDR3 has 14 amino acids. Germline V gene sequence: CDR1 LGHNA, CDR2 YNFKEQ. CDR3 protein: CASSQLAGGYEQYF. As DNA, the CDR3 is TGTGCCAGCAGCCAACTAGCGGGAGGGTACGAGCAGTACTTC.

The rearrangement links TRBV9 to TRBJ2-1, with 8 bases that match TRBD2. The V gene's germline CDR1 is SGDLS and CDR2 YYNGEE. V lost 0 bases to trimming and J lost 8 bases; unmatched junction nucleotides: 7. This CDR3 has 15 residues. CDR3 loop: CASSVGTSGGDEQFF. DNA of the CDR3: TGTGCCAGCAGCGTAGGAACTAGCGGAGGCGATGAGCAGTTCTTC.

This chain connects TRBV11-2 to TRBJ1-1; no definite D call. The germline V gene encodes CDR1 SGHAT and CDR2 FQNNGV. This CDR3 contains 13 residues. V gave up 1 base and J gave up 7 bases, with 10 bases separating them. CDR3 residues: CASSLGIEVEAFF. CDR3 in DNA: TGTGCCAGCAGCTTAGGGATAGAAGTTGAAGCTTTCTTT. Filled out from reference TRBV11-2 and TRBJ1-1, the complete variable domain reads EAGVAQSPRYKIIEKRQSVAFWCNPISGHATLYWYQQILGQGPKLLIQFQNNGVVDDSQLPKDRFSAERLKGVDSTLKIQPAKLEDSAVYLCASSLGIEVEAFFGQGTRLTVV.

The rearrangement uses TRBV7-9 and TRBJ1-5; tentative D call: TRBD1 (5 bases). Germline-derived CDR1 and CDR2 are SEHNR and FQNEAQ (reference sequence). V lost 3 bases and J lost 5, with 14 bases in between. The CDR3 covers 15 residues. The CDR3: CASSFGGVRDQPQHF. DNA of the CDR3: TGTGCCAGCAGCTTCGGGGGTGTTAGGGATCAGCCCCAGCATTTT.

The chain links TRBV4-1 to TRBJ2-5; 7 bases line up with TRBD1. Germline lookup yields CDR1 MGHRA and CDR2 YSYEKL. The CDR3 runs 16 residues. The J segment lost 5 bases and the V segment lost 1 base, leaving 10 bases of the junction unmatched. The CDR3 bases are TGCGCCAGCAGCCAAGGGGGAGTAGACAGGGTGGAGACCCAGTACTTC. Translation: CASSQGGVDRVETQYF.

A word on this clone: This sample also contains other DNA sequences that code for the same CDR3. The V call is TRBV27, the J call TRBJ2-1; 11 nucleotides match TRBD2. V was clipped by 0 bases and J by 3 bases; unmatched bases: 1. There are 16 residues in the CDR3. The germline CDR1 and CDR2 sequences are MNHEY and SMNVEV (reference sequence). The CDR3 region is CASSLSGTSGYNEQFF. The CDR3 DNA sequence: TGTGCCAGCAGTTTATCGGGGACTAGCGGCTACAATGAGCAGTTCTTC.

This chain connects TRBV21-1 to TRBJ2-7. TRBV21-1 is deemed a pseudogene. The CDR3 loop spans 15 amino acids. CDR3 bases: TGTGCCAGCAGCGCAACACGTAGGGCCCTACACGAGCAGTACTTC. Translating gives CASSATRRALHEQYF.

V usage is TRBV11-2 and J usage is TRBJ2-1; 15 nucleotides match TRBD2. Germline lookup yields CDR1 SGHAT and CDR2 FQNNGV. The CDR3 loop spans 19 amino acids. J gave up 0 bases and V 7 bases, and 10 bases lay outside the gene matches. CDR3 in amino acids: CASTYLGTSGRSSYNEQFF. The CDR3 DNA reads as TGTGCCAGCACCTATTTAGGGACTAGCGGGAGGAGCTCCTACAATGAGCAGTTCTTC.

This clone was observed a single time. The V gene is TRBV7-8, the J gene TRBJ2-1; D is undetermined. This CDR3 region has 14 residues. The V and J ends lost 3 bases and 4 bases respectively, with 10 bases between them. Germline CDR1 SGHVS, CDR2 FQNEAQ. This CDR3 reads CASSLRGSYNEQFF. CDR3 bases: TGTGCCAGCAGCTTGCGCGGATCATACAATGAGCAGTTCTTC.

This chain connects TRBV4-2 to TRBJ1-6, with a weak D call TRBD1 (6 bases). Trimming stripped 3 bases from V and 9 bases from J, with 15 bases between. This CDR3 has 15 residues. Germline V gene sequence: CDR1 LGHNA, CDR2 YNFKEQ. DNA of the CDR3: TGTGCCAGCAGCCAGGGGACATTGATGGGTTCACCCCTCCACTTT. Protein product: CASSQGTLMGSPLHF.